This T cell receptor (beta chain) was recovered during a study of blood T cell repertoires in COVID-19. Study-wide background: COVID-19 samples collected from the United States, Italy and Spain covered acute and convalescent phases. Nucleic acid was either cDNA or gDNA, and it came from T cells, B-cell-depleted T cells, or PBMCs.

Measured with immunoSEQ multiplex PCR; TCRdb has only the in-frame clones, and not every one. The sample lists 60,000 to 75,000 clones, about 87% occurring once. The V segment lost 8 bases and the J segment 6 bases; nucleotides outside the gene matches: 7. CDR1 is SNHLY, CDR2 FYNNEI, per germline. The CDR3 has 13 residues. The clonotype comes from a man in his fifties or sixties with acute or convalescent COVID-19. Sequencing was done on a sample of peripheral blood. V is TRBV2 and J is TRBJ1-5; 7 bases map to TRBD1. The CDR3 DNA follows: TGTGCCAGCGACAGGGTAGATGGTCAGCCCCAGCATTTT. Amino acids: CASDRVDGQPQHF.